The following is a TCR beta chain sequence with its context. This entry belongs to a study of blood T cell repertoires in COVID-19. V shed 3 bases, J shed 1 base, and the junction held 3 bases outside the gene matches. Per germline, CDR1 LGHDT and CDR2 YNNKEL (reference sequence). The CDR3 contains 14 residues. Repertoires were generated with immunoSEQ multiplex PCR, while TCRdb's copy carries only in-frame clones and drops some. The profile shows some 70,000 clones, just over 85% of them singletons. The chain is built from TRBV3-1 (or the pseudogene TRBV3-2) and TRBJ2-7, with 7 bases identical to TRBD1. This sequence originates from a woman aged 55-69 years with acute or convalescent COVID-19. Sequencing was carried out using peripheral blood. This CDR3 is CASSQGDSSYEQYF. In nucleotides, the CDR3 is TGTGCCAGCAGCCAGGGGGACAGTTCCTACGAGCAGTACTTC.